The 7 T cell receptor beta chains in this list originate from one sample, sequenced in a study of T cell changes during pregnancy in multiple sclerosis. Data came from immunoSEQ multiplex PCR; TCRdb stores just in-frame clones and leaves some out. The sample has 69,000 or so clones, about 91% seen once; the top ten hold around 0.3%. The sequenced sample was CD4+ T cells from peripheral blood mononuclear cells, obtained in the third trimester of pregnancy. The receptors shown here come from a female donor in good health, enrolled as a control in a pregnancy study.

The chain links TRBV7-2 to TRBJ1-1, with 8 bases aligning to TRBD1. The CDR3 spans 14 residues. V gave up 5 bases and J gave up 2 bases; unmatched junction bases: 4. CDR1 is SGHTA, CDR2 FQGNSA, per germline. The CDR3 nucleotides are TGTGCCAGCAGCCGACAGGGGACAAACACTGAAGCTTTCTTT. This gives the protein CASSRQGTNTEAFF.

The rearrangement joins TRBV7-2 to TRBJ1-1; 8 nucleotides match TRBD1. Per germline, CDR1 SGHTA and CDR2 FQGNSA. This CDR3 contains 14 residues. With V trimmed by 3 bases and J by 3 bases, 3 bases remained unmatched. The CDR3 nucleotides are TGTGCCAGCAGCTTGCAGGGGGCGGACACTGAAGCTTTCTTT. Residues: CASSLQGADTEAFF.

V is TRBV15 and J is TRBJ2-7, with 15 bases aligning to TRBD2. J gave up 4 bases and V 5 bases, and 9 bases lay outside the gene matches. Germline CDR1 and CDR2: LNHNV and YYDKDF (reference sequence). The CDR3 is 17 residues long. The CDR3: CATSPSMGLAGGYEQYF. The CDR3 DNA follows: TGTGCCACCAGCCCCTCAATGGGACTAGCGGGGGGTTACGAGCAGTACTTC.

The V and J genes are TRBV30 and TRBJ1-2, with 10 bases lining up with TRBD1. The trim removed 2 bases at V and 3 bases at J, leaving 6 bases unmatched. The CDR3 is made up of 15 amino acids. Germline values: CDR1 GTSNPN, CDR2 SVGIG (reference sequence). CDR3 DNA: TGTGCCTGGAGTCCGACAGGGGGCGCAGACTATGGCTACACCTTC. Its protein product is CAWSPTGGADYGYTF. The full variable domain, with the rest looked up from reference TRBV30 and TRBJ1-2, is SQTIHQWPATLVQPVGSPLSLECTVEGTSNPNLYWYRQAAGRGLQLLFYSVGIGQISSEVPQNLSASRPQDRQFILSSKKLLLSDSGFYLCAWSPTGGADYGYTFGSGTRLTVV.

This clone was found once. The rearrangement links TRBV7-2 to TRBJ1-2, with D uncertain. This CDR3 spans 15 amino acids. CDR1 SGHTA and CDR2 FQGNSA come from the germline V gene. Trimming stripped 6 bases from V and 5 bases from J, with 19 bases between. Here the CDR3 DNA reads TGTGCCAGCAGTGCAGAGTCGGGGAGTCCTTATGGCTACACCTTC. Its protein product is CASSAESGSPYGYTF.

This clone was observed a few times. The chain uses TRBV14 and TRBJ1-1; the D is unclear. The CDR3 has 13 amino acids. Per germline, CDR1 SGHDN and CDR2 FVKESK. Between the trimmed V and J ends, which lost 0 bases and 11 bases, there was a span of 13 bases. The CDR3 loop is CASSQDWRGGAFF. DNA of the CDR3: TGTGCCAGCAGCCAAGATTGGCGGGGTGGTGCTTTCTTT.

The V and J genes are TRBV10-3 and TRBJ1-3, with D possibly TRBD1 on 6 matching bases. Per germline, CDR1 ENHRY and CDR2 SYGVKD. CDR3 length equals 14 residues. The V gene lost 9 bases and the J gene lost 1 base, with 13 bases spanning the gap. The CDR3 coding sequence is TGTGCCATGGCCGGGACACAATCTGGAAACACCATATATTTT. This translates into CAMAGTQSGNTIYF.